Sequencing of this T cell receptor beta chain was carried out in a study of blood T cell repertoires in COVID-19. Study-wide background: There were acute and convalescent COVID-19 samples, and they came from the United States, Italy and Spain.

How the authors handled the data: Amplification from reference gene primers served as the basis for estimated nucleated cell counts. TCRdb's table, derived via immunoSEQ multiplex PCR, lists solely in-frame clones and lacks some. The DNA was the basis for D and trimming; V, J and clone size are from that table. The sample holds about 280,000 clones, around 90% seen once. The CDR3 loop spans 15 amino acids. V shed 2 bases and J shed 0 bases, with 11 bases lying between them. The V gene's germline CDR1 is SGHNT and CDR2 YENEEA. Sample: peripheral blood. The rearrangement uses TRBV11-3 and TRBJ2-7; D perhaps matches TRBD2 (6 bases). The origin of this receptor is a man over 45 with acute or convalescent COVID-19. The CDR3 loop reads CASSLFSGSSYEQYF. CDR3 DNA sequence: TGTGCCAGCAGCTTATTCTCCGGGAGCTCCTACGAGCAGTACTTC.